One sample yielded the 6 T cell receptor beta chains listed below, sequenced in a study of blood T cell repertoires in COVID-19. Only in-frame clones appear in the TCRdb table, and some are missing; sequencing was by immunoSEQ multiplex PCR. The sample yields 250,000 or so clones, 70% to 85% seen once. The sequenced material came from peripheral blood. These receptors all come from a woman aged 80 or over with acute or convalescent COVID-19.

The rearrangement links TRBV5-4 to TRBJ2-7, with D possibly TRBD2 on 5 matching bases. The V and J ends lost 2 bases and 1 base respectively, with 10 bases between them. CDR1 and CDR2 from the germline V gene are SGHNT and YYREEE (reference sequence). CDR3 length equals 14 residues. The CDR3 loop is CASSLSWRSYEQYF. The CDR3 DNA reads TGTGCCAGCAGCTTATCGTGGAGGTCCTACGAGCAGTACTTC.

The CDR3 DNA reads as TGTGCCAGCAGCTCGACAGGGGGCGCGTATGGCTACACCTTC. Translating gives CASSSTGGAYGYTF. The chain is built from TRBV5-5 and TRBJ1-2; 10 bases are shared with TRBD1. CDR3 length: 14 amino acids. V trimming: 3 bases; J trimming: 5 bases; junction bases outside the gene matches: 4. Germline V lookup: CDR1 SGHKS, CDR2 YYEKEE (reference sequence).

This chain links TRBV11-3 with TRBJ2-7; 8 bases line up with TRBD2. CDR3 length equals 13 residues. CDR1 and CDR2 from the germline V gene are SGHNT and YENEEA. The V gene end was trimmed by 1 base and the J gene end by 6 bases; junction bases not matched to a gene: 2. The CDR3 sequence: CASSLVAGPEQYF. CDR3 bases: TGTGCCAGCAGCTTAGTAGCGGGACCCGAGCAGTACTTC.

V is TRBV7-9 and J is TRBJ2-7, with 11 bases that match TRBD1. V lost 5 bases and J lost 1; bases outside the gene matches: 4. Germline CDR1 SEHNR, CDR2 FQNEAQ (reference sequence). This CDR3 is built from 15 residues. The CDR3 DNA reads TGTGCCAGCAGCCGCGGACAGGGGGCGTCCTACGAGCAGTACTTC. Translation: CASSRGQGASYEQYF.

The V and J genes are TRBV5-1 and TRBJ2-2; perhaps TRBD1 as D (6 bases). Germline lookup yields CDR1 SGHRS and CDR2 YFSETQ. CDR3 size: 15 residues. Between the trimmed V and J ends, which lost 4 bases and 2 bases, there was a span of 12 bases. CDR3: CASSTGTPNTGELFF. CDR3 bases: TGCGCCAGCAGCACCGGGACACCCAACACCGGGGAGCTGTTTTTT.

V and J are TRBV7-6 and TRBJ2-2; no definite D call. Between the trimmed V and J ends, which lost 2 bases and 0 bases, there was a span of 7 bases. Germline CDR1 SGHVS, CDR2 FNYEAQ. This CDR3 has 15 residues. The CDR3 loop is CASSLIQANTGELFF. CDR3 coding DNA: TGTGCCAGCAGCTTAATCCAGGCGAACACCGGGGAGCTGTTTTTT.